Below, 30 T cell receptor beta chains from the same sample are listed, as sequenced in a study of cytomegalovirus exposure and HLA in healthy donors. The study ran its PCR with 60 Vbeta and 13 Jbeta primers. Sequencing used immunoSEQ multiplex PCR; TCRdb keeps in-frame clones, though not all of them. The sample lists under 200,000 clones, around four fifths seen once, with under 1.5% in the top ten. Sequencing input: PBMCs. The receptors derive from a woman in her thirties in good health and CMV-seronegative.

V usage is TRBV19 and J usage is TRBJ2-1, with D perhaps TRBD2 (6 bases). CDR1 is LNHDA, CDR2 SQIVND, per germline (reference sequence). V gave up 6 bases and J gave up 15 bases, with 21 bases separating them. The CDR3 has 13 amino acids. The CDR3 protein is CASSPRGKYRLFF. Written as DNA, the CDR3 is TGTGCCAGTAGCCCTCGGGGGAAGTATCGTTTGTTCTTC.

Concerning this clone: A read error may account for a junction end that differs from germline. The V and J genes are TRBV7-9 and TRBJ1-6, with TRBD1 matching over 11 bases. The germline V gene encodes CDR1 SEHNR and CDR2 FQNEAQ (reference sequence). This CDR3 has 16 amino acids. The CDR3 DNA reads as TGTTCCAGCAGCTATCGGGACAGGGGGGATAATTCACCCCTCCACTTT. It is translated as CSSSYRDRGDNSPLHF.

The chain couples TRBV19 to TRBJ1-6, with D perhaps matching TRBD1 (5 bases). V was shortened by 7 bases and J by 10 bases, with 14 bases between the two germline ends. Per germline, CDR1 LNHDA and CDR2 SQIVND (reference sequence). This CDR3 region has 13 residues. The CDR3 is CASKARVGSPLHF. CDR3 nucleotide sequence: TGTGCCAGTAAGGCCAGGGTTGGGTCACCCCTCCACTTT.

The rearrangement joins TRBV2 to TRBJ1-1; D remains ambiguous. V was shortened by 7 bases and J by 0 bases, with 3 bases between the two germline ends. CDR1 is SNHLY, CDR2 FYNNEI, per germline. This CDR3 has 11 amino acids. CDR3 region: CASTMNTEAFF. CDR3 DNA: TGTGCCAGCACAATGAACACTGAAGCTTTCTTT. Full variable domain (remainder filled in from reference TRBV2 and TRBJ1-1): EPEVTQTPSHQVTQMGQEVILRCVPISNHLYFYWYRQILGQKVEFLVSFYNNEISEKSEIFDDQFSVERPDGSNFTLKIRSTKLEDSAMYFCASTMNTEAFFGQGTRLTVV.

The V call is TRBV19, the J call TRBJ2-1; TRBD1 matches 11 bases. Germline V lookup: CDR1 LNHDA, CDR2 SQIVND (reference sequence). With 0 bases clipped from V and 8 bases from J, the junction kept 6 bases outside the gene matches. The CDR3 covers 16 residues. This CDR3 reads CASSIEDRGPLYEQFF. CDR3 coding DNA: TGTGCCAGTAGTATAGAGGACAGGGGGCCCCTCTATGAGCAGTTCTTC. The complete variable domain, with remaining parts taken from reference TRBV19 and TRBJ2-1, reads DGGITQSPKYLFRKEGQNVTLSCEQNLNHDAMYWYRQDPGQGLRLIYYSQIVNDFQKGDIAEGYSVSREKKESFPLTVTSAQKNPTAFYLCASSIEDRGPLYEQFFGPGTRLTVL.

This clone showed up just a few times. V usage is TRBV18 and J usage is TRBJ1-2, with no clear D. Germline values: CDR1 KGHSH, CDR2 LQKENI. The CDR3 loop spans 13 amino acids. Trimming took 6 bases from V and 8 from J, leaving 16 bases between them. The chain's CDR3 is CASSQQALEGYTF. DNA for the CDR3: TGTGCCAGCTCTCAGCAAGCCCTAGAGGGCTACACCTTC.

The chain is built from TRBV2 and TRBJ2-7; the D is unclear. Trimming removed 8 bases at V and 3 bases at J, with 5 bases between. The CDR3 has 10 amino acids. CDR1 and CDR2 from the germline V gene are SNHLY and FYNNEI. The CDR3 loop is CASSNYEQYF. For the CDR3, the DNA is TGTGCCAGCTCAAACTACGAGCAGTACTTC.

This clone appeared once. This chain links TRBV5-4 with TRBJ1-2; TRBD1 aligns across 7 bases. Germline-derived CDR1 and CDR2 are SGHNT and YYREEE (reference sequence). V trimming: 2 bases; J trimming: 4 bases; junction bases outside the gene matches: 5. The CDR3 totals 14 residues. CDR3 DNA: TGTGCCAGCAGCTTCCGGACAGGAATCTATGGCTACACCTTC. Its translation: CASSFRTGIYGYTF.

V usage is TRBV12-5 and J usage is TRBJ2-2; tentative D call: TRBD2 (6 bases). The CDR3 is 13 residues long. Trimming took 2 bases from V and 7 from J, leaving 8 bases between them. Germline values: CDR1 LGHNT, CDR2 FRNRAP. CDR3 nucleotides: TGTGCTAGTGGTTTGTTGGGAGGCGGGGAGCTGTTTTTT. It translates to CASGLLGGGELFF.

The sample holds a few counts of this clone. This CDR3 is CASSILAGGAFF. Here the CDR3 DNA reads TGTGCCAGTAGTATACTGGCGGGTGGAGCTTTCTTT. The chain links TRBV19 to TRBJ1-1; unclear D gene. The V end lost 2 bases, the J end lost 10 bases, and 11 bases lay between the germline ends. CDR1 and CDR2 (germline): LNHDA, SQIVND (reference sequence). The CDR3 contains 12 residues.

The J gene is TRBJ1-3, the V gene TRBV7-6; D perhaps matches TRBD1 (6 bases). The CDR3 sequence is 15 residues long. Germline CDR1 SGHVS, CDR2 FNYEAQ. Deletions cut 5 bases from V and 2 bases from J, with 13 bases between. Here the CDR3 DNA reads TGTGCCAGCAGCCTCACGCAGGGGACTGGAAACACCATATATTTT. Its translation is CASSLTQGTGNTIYF.

This clone showed up just a few times. The chain couples TRBV30 to TRBJ1-6; maybe TRBD1 (5 bases). The V and J ends lost 7 bases and 7 bases respectively, with 14 bases between them. CDR1 and CDR2 from the germline V gene are GTSNPN and SVGIG (reference sequence). This CDR3 is built from 13 residues. CDR3 amino acids: CASDSGGNSPLHF. Here the CDR3 DNA reads TGTGCCTCCGATAGCGGGGGAAATTCACCCCTCCACTTT. The full variable domain, rest sourced from reference TRBV30 and TRBJ1-6, is SQTIHQWPATLVQPVGSPLSLECTVEGTSNPNLYWYRQAAGRGLQLLFYSVGIGQISSEVPQNLSASRPQDRQFILSSKKLLLSDSGFYLCASDSGGNSPLHFGNGTRLTVT.

In its sample, this clone was seen once. V gene TRBV7-9 combines with J gene TRBJ2-1; a weak D match, TRBD1 (5 bases). CDR1 and CDR2 from the germline V gene are SEHNR and FQNEAQ (reference sequence). Trimming left V 1 base short and J 4 bases short, with 17 bases between. The CDR3 is 17 residues long. The CDR3: CASSLVYIQGAYNEQFF. CDR3 nucleotides: TGTGCCAGCAGCTTAGTGTATATACAAGGGGCGTACAATGAGCAGTTCTTC.

This sequence joins TRBV5-1 and TRBJ1-6; 8 bases align to TRBD1. Germline V lookup: CDR1 SGHRS, CDR2 YFSETQ. V lost 2 bases, J lost 11 bases, and 12 bases stayed unmatched. The CDR3 runs 16 residues. CDR3 in amino acids: CASSLYGLTGGAPLHF. Here the CDR3 DNA reads TGCGCCAGCAGCTTATACGGGCTAACAGGGGGAGCACCCCTCCACTTT.

Comments on this clone: The junction departs from the called germline gene at one end, perhaps through a read error. V is TRBV6-5 and J is TRBJ2-6; 8 nucleotides line up with TRBD2. The CDR3 covers 15 residues. Per germline, CDR1 MNHEY and CDR2 SVGAGI. This CDR3 reads CASWPGSGGANGLTF. CDR3 DNA: TGTGCCAGTTGGCCCGGTTCGGGGGGGGCCAACGGCCTGACTTTC.

The gene calls are TRBV6-1 and TRBJ2-1; TRBD1 agrees at 9 bases. CDR3 size: 17 residues. Germline V gene lookup returns CDR1 MNHNS and CDR2 SASEGT. J was trimmed by 0 bases and V by 4 bases; bases with no gene match: 7. The CDR3 DNA follows: TGTGCCAGCAGTGGAGACAGGGGGAAGCCCTCCTACAATGAGCAGTTCTTC. Its translation: CASSGDRGKPSYNEQFF.

With respect to this clone: The DNA is left out, because the CDR3 cannot be placed on it with certainty; the CDR3 is given as TCRdb lists it. J is TRBJ1-1 and V is TRBV28. The length of the CDR3 is 16 amino acids, counting both ends. Germline V CDR1 and CDR2: MDHEN, SYDVKM. The CDR3 is CASSFLEIAMNTEAFF.

The CDR3 DNA sequence: TGTGCCAGCAGTGGCGTAACAGGGGGCTATGGCTACACCTTC. Amino acid sequence: CASSGVTGGYGYTF. This chain links TRBV2 with TRBJ1-2; the match to TRBD1 covers 8 bases. Trimming cost V 4 bases and J 4 bases; bases outside gene matches: 5. Germline assignment: CDR1 SNHLY and CDR2 FYNNEI. The CDR3 contains 14 residues.

This clone has just a few counts. This chain connects TRBV5-1 to TRBJ2-1; TRBD1 aligns across 11 bases. With 3 bases clipped from V and 8 bases from J, the junction kept 7 bases outside the gene matches. The CDR3 runs 15 residues. Germline CDR1 is SGHRS and CDR2 is YFSETQ. CDR3 loop: CASSWTGTGGYEQFF. The CDR3 DNA reads as TGCGCCAGCAGCTGGACCGGGACAGGGGGTTATGAGCAGTTCTTC.

The chain employs TRBV7-3 and TRBJ2-1; D is perhaps TRBD2 (6 bases). This CDR3 is 16 amino acids long. Germline CDR1 is SGHTA and CDR2 is FQGTGA. Trimming removed 5 bases at V and 0 bases at J, with 14 bases between. CDR3 nucleotide sequence: TGTGCCAGCAGCCGCACTGGGGGGAGCTCCTACAATGAGCAGTTCTTC. Amino acids: CASSRTGGSSYNEQFF.

This CDR3 is CASSTLRGTEAFF. In nucleotides, the CDR3 is TGTGCCAGCTCAACTCTCAGAGGGACTGAAGCTTTCTTT. The rearrangement links TRBV18 to TRBJ1-1; D gene unclear. The CDR3 length is 13 residues. The germline gives CDR1 KGHSH, CDR2 LQKENI. V gave up 5 bases and J gave up 5 bases, with 12 bases separating them.

The chain recombines TRBV5-4 with TRBJ1-1; D is unclear. CDR1 SGHNT and CDR2 YYREEE come from the germline V gene (reference sequence). This CDR3 contains 14 residues. The V end was cut by 0 bases, the J end by 2 bases, with 8 bases between. The CDR3 spells CASSLAPLNTEAFF. CDR3 sequence (DNA): TGTGCCAGCAGCTTGGCCCCTCTTAACACTGAAGCTTTCTTT.

The genes are TRBV28 and TRBJ2-5; 8 positions agree with TRBD2. The CDR3 consists of 15 residues. The junction had 11 bases not matched to a gene; V was cut back by 8 bases and J by 3 bases. Germline CDR1 reads MDHEN; CDR2 reads SYDVKM. The CDR3, as DNA: TGTGCCAGCCCAGCGGGAGCACCCAAGAAAGAGACCCAGTACTTC. Amino acid sequence: CASPAGAPKKETQYF.

The V and J genes are TRBV5-5 and TRBJ1-4; a possible D gene is TRBD1 (5 bases). The CDR3 extends over 16 amino acids. V was trimmed by 4 bases and J by 3 bases, leaving 16 bases between them. From germline, CDR1 is SGHKS and CDR2 YYEKEE (reference sequence). The CDR3, as DNA: TGTGCCAGCAGCCCCTTGGCGGGGCCTGCTAATGAAAAACTGTTTTTT. Its protein product is CASSPLAGPANEKLFF.

V gene TRBV2 combines with J gene TRBJ2-2; 7 bases line up with TRBD1. The germline V gene encodes CDR1 SNHLY and CDR2 FYNNEI. CDR3 size: 14 residues. The V segment lost 8 bases and the J segment 8 bases; nucleotides outside the gene matches: 11. CDR3 region: CASGQERSRGELFF. CDR3 sequence (DNA): TGTGCCAGCGGACAGGAAAGGAGTAGGGGGGAGCTGTTTTTT. Looking up the rest from reference TRBV2 and TRBJ2-2 gives the full variable domain: EPEVTQTPSHQVTQMGQEVILRCVPISNHLYFYWYRQILGQKVEFLVSFYNNEISEKSEIFDDQFSVERPDGSNFTLKIRSTKLEDSAMYFCASGQERSRGELFFGEGSRLTVL.

This clone was recorded a few times. The chain recombines TRBV25-1 with TRBJ1-1, with TRBD1 matching 9 bases. This CDR3 is 15 amino acids long. The junction had 7 bases not matched to a gene; V was cut back by 4 bases and J by 4 bases. Germline CDR1 is MGHDK and CDR2 is SYGVNS. CDR3 sequence reads: CASSGDRVRVTEAFF. In DNA, the CDR3 is TGTGCCAGCAGTGGGGACAGGGTTCGAGTCACTGAAGCTTTCTTT.

In its sample, this clone was seen many times. This sequence joins TRBV2 and TRBJ1-1; D remains unclear. The CDR3 runs 13 residues. With 7 bases removed from V and 3 bases from J, the gap between germline ends came to 12 bases. Germline CDR1 reads SNHLY; CDR2 reads FYNNEI. The CDR3 DNA reads TGTGCCAGCATGGGTCGGGAGGACACTGAAGCTTTCTTT. This translates into CASMGREDTEAFF.

This clone was recorded only once. V is TRBV10-3 and J is TRBJ1-1, with TRBD1 matching 9 bases. In germline, CDR1 is ENHRY, CDR2 SYGVKD. The ends lost 2 bases at V and 1 base at J; junction bases unmatched: 2. The CDR3 totals 15 residues. CDR3 DNA sequence: TGTGCCATCAGTGAGGAGGACAGGGGGAACACTGAAGCTTTCTTT. This encodes CAISEEDRGNTEAFF.

The chain has TRBV5-5 and TRBJ2-7; no clear D gene. The CDR3 contains 14 residues. V lost 1 base to trimming and J lost 2 bases, with 10 bases between them. Per germline, CDR1 SGHKS and CDR2 YYEKEE (reference sequence). The CDR3 DNA reads as TGTGCCAGCAGCTTGAGTAACCGCGCCTACGAGCAGTACTTC. Translating gives CASSLSNRAYEQYF.

There are a few counts of this clone. DNA for the CDR3: TGTGCCAGCAGCGTAGAAACAGGGGCTACCGGGGAGCTGTTTTTT. Translation gives CASSVETGATGELFF. The V and J genes are TRBV9 and TRBJ2-2; 7 bases map to TRBD1. J lost 5 bases, V lost 0 bases, and 4 bases had no gene match. Germline CDR1 reads SGDLS; CDR2 reads YYNGEE. There are 15 residues in the CDR3.